Listed here are 17 T cell receptor beta chains from one sample, sequenced in a study of shared clonotypes between healthy human individuals. The protocol was immunoSEQ multiplex PCR, while the TCRdb copy is restricted to in-frame clones and leaves out a portion. Of approximately 1.5 million clones listed, nearly 99% are singletons. Material: naive CD4+ T cells sorted from blood. Noted subset: CD45RA+ positively selected. The receptors originated from a man aged 25 to 40 in good health.

The genes are TRBV5-4 and TRBJ2-7; D is unresolved. The CDR3 loop spans 12 amino acids. V was cut by 0 bases and J by 5 bases, with 6 bases left in between. Germline lookup yields CDR1 SGHNT and CDR2 YYREEE (reference sequence). The CDR3 protein is CASSLALNEQYF. The CDR3 nucleotides are TGTGCCAGCAGCTTGGCTTTAAACGAGCAGTACTTC. Full variable domain (remainder filled in from reference TRBV5-4 and TRBJ2-7): ETGVTQSPTHLIKTRGQQVTLRCSSQSGHNTVSWYQQALGQGPQFIFQYYREEENGRGNFPPRFSGLQFPNYSSELNVNALELDDSALYLCASSLALNEQYFGPGTRLTVT.

The V gene is TRBV2, the J gene TRBJ2-7, with 7 bases identical to TRBD1. Germline loops: CDR1 SNHLY, CDR2 FYNNEI. This CDR3 spans 15 amino acids. Trimming took 8 bases from V and 4 from J; bases not matched to a gene: 14. The CDR3 bases are TGTGCCAGCCGAAATCGACTGGGACAGCCATACGAGCAGTACTTC. This gives the protein CASRNRLGQPYEQYF.

The chain has TRBV7-2 and TRBJ2-3; D not certain. The germline V and J ends were trimmed by 2 bases and 7 bases, with 16 bases remaining between them. This CDR3 is 15 amino acids long. The germline V gene encodes CDR1 SGHTA and CDR2 FQGNSA. CDR3 bases: TGTGCCAGCAGCTTAAGTAGTTCGGGTATCTATACGCAGTATTTT. Translated, it gives CASSLSSSGIYTQYF.

This clone was recorded once. The chain carries TRBV28 and TRBJ2-7; D is perhaps TRBD1 (6 bases). The CDR3 covers 16 residues. Germline lookup yields CDR1 MDHEN and CDR2 SYDVKM. V dropped 3 bases and J dropped 5 bases, with 20 bases sitting between them. The CDR3 coding sequence is TGTGCCAGCAGTTTGACCGGACAGACGCCGCGGCACGAGCAGTACTTC. This encodes CASSLTGQTPRHEQYF.

This chain connects TRBV5-1 to TRBJ2-5; D remains ambiguous. This CDR3 contains 12 residues. V was cut by 4 bases and J by 9 bases, with 13 bases left in between. Per germline, CDR1 SGHRS and CDR2 YFSETQ. As DNA, the CDR3 is TGCGCCAGCAGCCCTAACCAGGATTCCCAGTACTTC. It yields the protein CASSPNQDSQYF.

This clone has a single count. The V gene is TRBV5-1, the J gene TRBJ1-1, with D possibly TRBD1 on 6 matching bases. This CDR3 spans 15 amino acids. Germline V gives CDR1 SGHRS, CDR2 YFSETQ. V lost 4 bases, J lost 0 bases, and 13 bases lay in between. This CDR3 reads CASSVNRVMNTEAFF. Here the CDR3 DNA reads TGCGCCAGCAGCGTTAACAGGGTCATGAACACTGAAGCTTTCTTT.

The rearrangement uses TRBV7-9 and TRBJ2-7, with TRBD1 as a possible D gene (7 bases). V lost 8 bases, J lost 11 bases, and 19 bases lay in between. There are 12 residues in the CDR3. CDR1 is SEHNR, CDR2 FQNEAQ, per germline (reference sequence). The CDR3 sequence: CASAGTAGIKYF. The DNA of the CDR3 is TGTGCCAGCGCGGGGACAGCTGGAATAAAGTACTTC. The variable domain in full, with the rest retrieved from reference TRBV7-9 and TRBJ2-7, is DTGVSQNPRHKITKRGQNVTFRCDPISEHNRLYWYRQTLGQGPEFLTYFQNEAQLEKSRLLSDRFSAERPKGSFSTLEIQRTEQGDSAMYLCASAGTAGIKYFGPGTRLTVT.

The genes are TRBV11-2 and TRBJ2-7; 11 bases line up with TRBD1. The trim removed 2 bases at V and 5 bases at J, leaving 2 bases unmatched. The germline V gene encodes CDR1 SGHAT and CDR2 FQNNGV. CDR3 size: 14 residues. CDR3 in DNA: TGTGCCAGCAGCTTACGGACAGGGGGCGACGAGCAGTACTTC. This codes for CASSLRTGGDEQYF.

As to this clone: At the DNA level, this CDR3 is encoded by other sequences in the same sample as well. J is TRBJ2-3 and V is TRBV5-1; D is ambiguous. The length of the CDR3 is 13 residues. Trimming took 0 bases from V and 1 from J, leaving 3 bases between them. Germline lookup yields CDR1 SGHRS and CDR2 YFSETQ. CDR3 nucleotide sequence: TGCGCCAGCAGCTTGGAGGGCACAGATACGCAGTATTTT. Encoded protein: CASSLEGTDTQYF.

The V gene is TRBV9, the J gene TRBJ2-2; D is possibly TRBD1 or TRBD2 (5 bases each). V was pared by 0 bases and J by 6 bases, with 12 bases between. Germline V lookup: CDR1 SGDLS, CDR2 YYNGEE. This CDR3 contains 15 residues. DNA of the CDR3: TGTGCCAGCAGCGTAGCTCTCCGGGGCTCCGGGGAGCTGTTTTTT. Translated, it gives CASSVALRGSGELFF.

The chain links TRBV9 to TRBJ2-5; D may be TRBD1 (6 bases). The germline CDR1 and CDR2 sequences are SGDLS and YYNGEE. V was cut by 4 bases and J by 5 bases, with 18 bases left in between. The length of the CDR3 is 15 residues. As DNA, the CDR3 is TGTGCCAGCAGCCCGAGGTCAGGGGCTGGGGAGACCCAGTACTTC. This translates into CASSPRSGAGETQYF.

In its sample, this clone was seen once. V is TRBV4-3 and J is TRBJ1-1; D unresolved. CDR1 and CDR2 from the germline V gene are LGHNA and YSLEER. The CDR3 has 14 amino acids. Trimming stripped 0 bases from V and 5 bases from J, with 10 bases between. DNA for the CDR3: TGCGCCAGCAGCCAAGAAGCGACTGGAACTGAAGCTTTCTTT. Its protein is CASSQEATGTEAFF.

V gene TRBV18 combines with J gene TRBJ1-3; a possible D gene is TRBD1 (6 bases). With 3 bases removed from V and 0 bases from J, the gap between germline ends came to 27 bases. The V gene's germline CDR1 is KGHSH and CDR2 LQKENI. CDR3 size: 21 residues. CDR3 sequence: CASSPVLPQGRRGTSGNTIYF. In nucleotides, the CDR3 is TGTGCCAGCTCACCCGTCCTCCCACAGGGCAGAAGGGGAACCTCTGGAAACACCATATATTTT.

This clone was recorded only once. The rearrangement uses TRBV7-9 and TRBJ2-1; TRBD2 matches at 10 bases. The trim removed 3 bases at V and 7 bases at J, leaving 6 bases unmatched. Looked up from germline, CDR1 is SEHNR and CDR2 is FQNEAQ (reference sequence). The CDR3 loop spans 15 amino acids. The CDR3 DNA reads as TGTGCCAGCAGCTTCGTAGCGGGAGGTGGTAATGAGCAGTTCTTC. The encoded protein is CASSFVAGGGNEQFF.

J is TRBJ2-7 and V is TRBV10-3; either TRBD1 or TRBD2 may fit D (5 bases each). There are 12 residues in the CDR3. V lost 11 bases to trimming and J lost 2 bases, with 13 bases between them. Germline values: CDR1 ENHRY, CDR2 SYGVKD. CDR3 protein: CAASRDAYEQYF. CDR3 DNA: TGTGCCGCCAGCCGGGACGCCTACGAGCAGTACTTC.

The chain combines TRBV4-3 with TRBJ1-1, with 8 bases matching TRBD1. Germline V gives CDR1 LGHNA, CDR2 YSLEER. The CDR3 runs to 16 residues. V shed 2 bases and J 4 bases; nucleotides not matched to a gene: 9. This CDR3 reads CASSQHLGQGGTEAFF. The CDR3 region has the DNA TGCGCCAGCAGCCAACACTTAGGACAGGGTGGCACTGAAGCTTTCTTT.

This sequence joins TRBV27 and TRBJ2-5; no firm D call. Trimming removed 5 bases from V and 4 bases from J, with 23 bases in between. CDR1 is MNHEY, CDR2 SMNVEV, per germline (reference sequence). The CDR3 contains 17 residues. The CDR3 loop reads CASSNPVGRWSLETQYF. CDR3 DNA: TGTGCCAGCAGTAACCCCGTCGGCAGGTGGAGTTTAGAGACCCAGTACTTC.